A selection of T cell receptor beta chains follows, all from one sample in a study of response to subunit inactivated influenza vaccine. TCRdb processed the RT-PCR reads anew with MiXCR; each CDR3 protein has one entry. Of some 800,000 distinct CDR3 sequences listed, roughly 20% are singletons. This specimen consisted of PBMCs from blood, obtained 4 to 6 days after vaccination. The receptors here all came from a man aged 45 to 65 who received an inactivated influenza vaccine. Both conserved end residues are part of each CDR3. The D gene is left open where the match is weak. Some rows have no size entry. The others give once, few or many, or a class for an expanded clone.

cdr3_length: 14
j_call: TRBJ1-2
clone_size: NA
d_call: NA
v_call: TRBV7-9
cdr3_nt: TGTGCCAGCAGCTTAGGCGGCTACGTAGCTGGCTACACCTTC
cdr3_aa: CASSLGGYVAGYTF

cdr3_length: 14
j_call: TRBJ1-1
clone_size: many
d_call: TRBD1
v_call: TRBV20-1
cdr3_nt: TGCAGTGCTCAGGCAGGGGGAATGAACACTGAAGCTTTCTTT
cdr3_aa: CSAQAGGMNTEAFF

cdr3_length: 16
j_call: TRBJ2-5
clone_size: NA
d_call: NA
v_call: TRBV10-1
cdr3_nt: TGCGCCAGCAGTGAGTCGGCGGTGAGCATCCAAGAGACCCAGTACTTC
cdr3_aa: CASSESAVSIQETQYF

cdr3_length: 13
j_call: TRBJ1-2
clone_size: few
d_call: TRBD1
v_call: TRBV3-1
cdr3_nt: TGTGCCAGCAGCTTACAGGGGGGAAAGGGCTACACCTTC
cdr3_aa: CASSLQGGKGYTF

cdr3_length: 15
j_call: TRBJ2-7
clone_size: few
d_call: TRBD1
v_call: TRBV6-1
cdr3_nt: TGTGCCAGCACCGACCCGGGACAGGGCTTTTACGAGCAGTACTTC
cdr3_aa: CASTDPGQGFYEQYF

cdr3_length: 15
j_call: TRBJ2-2
clone_size: NA
d_call: NA
v_call: TRBV12-3/TRBV12-4
cdr3_nt: TGTGCCAGCAGTCCCGAAGGGGGTCGCACCGGGGAGCTGTTTTTT
cdr3_aa: CASSPEGGRTGELFF

cdr3_length: 14
j_call: TRBJ2-5
clone_size: NA
d_call: TRBD2
v_call: TRBV4-2
cdr3_nt: TGTGCCAGCAGCCTACCGACTAGCCCAGAGACCCAGTACTTC
cdr3_aa: CASSLPTSPETQYF

cdr3_length: 15
j_call: TRBJ2-2
clone_size: NA
d_call: NA
v_call: TRBV7-2
cdr3_nt: TGTGCCAGCAGTTGGGGGGGCTTCAACACCGGGGAGCTGTTTTTT
cdr3_aa: CASSWGGFNTGELFF

cdr3_length: 14
j_call: TRBJ2-7
clone_size: NA
d_call: NA
v_call: TRBV6-4
cdr3_nt: TGTGCCAGCAGTGCCCCGCAGGGGCACTACGAGCAGTACTTC
cdr3_aa: CASSAPQGHYEQYF

cdr3_length: 15
j_call: TRBJ2-3
clone_size: NA
d_call: TRBD1
v_call: TRBV5-6
cdr3_nt: TGTGCCAGCAGTCCGACAGGGATCAGCACAGATACGCAGTATTTT
cdr3_aa: CASSPTGISTDTQYF

cdr3_length: 14
j_call: TRBJ1-4
clone_size: few
d_call: NA
v_call: TRBV20-1
cdr3_nt: TGCAGTGCTAGAGGGGGTGCAACTAATGAAAAACTGTTTTTT
cdr3_aa: CSARGGATNEKLFF

cdr3_length: 13
j_call: TRBJ2-5
clone_size: few
d_call: TRBD2
v_call: TRBV29-1
cdr3_nt: TGCAGCGTAATGACTAGCGGTTACGGGACCCAGTACTTC
cdr3_aa: CSVMTSGYGTQYF

cdr3_length: 15
j_call: TRBJ2-7
clone_size: NA
d_call: NA
v_call: TRBV6-4
cdr3_nt: TGTGCCAGCAGTGACGGGGGGCCCAAGGGGGTAGAGCAGTACTTC
cdr3_aa: CASSDGGPKGVEQYF

cdr3_length: 14
j_call: TRBJ1-1
clone_size: NA
d_call: NA
v_call: TRBV14
cdr3_nt: TGTGCCAGCAGCCAGGTCGTAGGCGGACTTGGAGCTTTCTTT
cdr3_aa: CASSQVVGGLGAFF

cdr3_length: 15
j_call: TRBJ1-3
clone_size: NA
d_call: TRBD1
v_call: TRBV5-5
cdr3_nt: TGTGCCAGCAGCCCGGCGTGGACAGGGGGAAACACCATATATTTT
cdr3_aa: CASSPAWTGGNTIYF

cdr3_length: 14
j_call: TRBJ2-7
clone_size: few
d_call: TRBD1
v_call: TRBV10-2
cdr3_nt: TGCGCCAGCAGTGACCTACAGGGGGGTTACGAGCAGTACTTC
cdr3_aa: CASSDLQGGYEQYF